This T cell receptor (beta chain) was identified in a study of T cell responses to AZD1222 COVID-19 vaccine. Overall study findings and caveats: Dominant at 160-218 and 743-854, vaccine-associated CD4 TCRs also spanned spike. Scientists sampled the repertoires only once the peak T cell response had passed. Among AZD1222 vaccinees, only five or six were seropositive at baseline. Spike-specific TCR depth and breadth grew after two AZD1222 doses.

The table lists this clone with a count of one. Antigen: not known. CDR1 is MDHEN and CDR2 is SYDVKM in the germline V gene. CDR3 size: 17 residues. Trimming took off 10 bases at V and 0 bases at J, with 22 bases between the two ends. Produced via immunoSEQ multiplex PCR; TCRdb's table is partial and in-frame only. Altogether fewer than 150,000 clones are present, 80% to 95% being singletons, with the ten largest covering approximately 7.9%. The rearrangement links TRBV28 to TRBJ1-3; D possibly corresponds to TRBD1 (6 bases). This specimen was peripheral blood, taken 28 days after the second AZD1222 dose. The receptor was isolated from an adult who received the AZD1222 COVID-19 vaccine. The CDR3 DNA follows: TGTGCCACCAGGAGGAAGACAGGCAATAGCTCTGGAAACACCATATATTTT. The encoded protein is CATRRKTGNSSGNTIYF.